Presented here are 12 T cell receptor beta chains from one specimen sequenced in a study of blood T cell repertoires in COVID-19. The repertoire was sequenced with immunoSEQ multiplex PCR; TCRdb's copy has only in-frame clones and lacks some. The sample consists of some 240,000 clones, approximately 83% of them appearing once. Sequenced sample: peripheral blood. The source of these receptors is a woman aged 80 or over with acute or convalescent COVID-19.

The chain couples TRBV4-1 to TRBJ2-5, with 12 bases that match TRBD2. V was pared by 2 bases and J by 4 bases, with 5 bases of the junction left unmatched. CDR1 is MGHRA, CDR2 YSYEKL, per germline. This CDR3 has 16 residues. CDR3 loop: CASSQPSGGAGETQYF. In DNA, the CDR3 is TGCGCCAGCAGCCAACCTAGCGGGGGGGCGGGAGAGACCCAGTACTTC.

V and J are TRBV9 and TRBJ1-6; 7 bases are shared with TRBD1. The CDR3 has 15 amino acids. V gave up 1 base and J gave up 5 bases; unmatched junction bases: 3. Germline assignment: CDR1 SGDLS and CDR2 YYNGEE. DNA for the CDR3: TGTGCCAGCAGCGTACGAGGGGGCCATAATTCACCCCTCCACTTT. This codes for CASSVRGGHNSPLHF.

V gene TRBV28 combines with J gene TRBJ1-1, with TRBD1 as a possible D gene (6 bases). In germline, CDR1 is MDHEN, CDR2 SYDVKM. V lost 6 bases and J 1 base, leaving 9 bases between the germline ends. This CDR3 region has 13 residues. DNA of the CDR3: TGTGCCAGCAGGCAACAGGGGAACACTGAAGCTTTCTTT. This translates into CASRQQGNTEAFF.

This rearrangement joins TRBV5-1 to TRBJ1-1, with D tentatively TRBD1 (5 bases). CDR1 is SGHRS and CDR2 is YFSETQ in the germline V gene. V lost 0 bases, J lost 1 base, and 10 bases lay in between. This CDR3 has 15 residues. The CDR3 region is CASSLAGGSNTEAFF. The CDR3 nucleotides read TGCGCCAGCAGCTTGGCTGGGGGGTCGAACACTGAAGCTTTCTTT.

This clone was detected many times. This chain uses TRBV3-1 (or the pseudogene TRBV3-2) with TRBJ1-6; tentative D call: TRBD1 (6 bases). The CDR3 has 14 amino acids. Trimming left V 7 bases short and J 7 bases short, with 14 bases between. Looked up from germline, CDR1 is LGHDT and CDR2 is YNNKEL (reference sequence). CDR3 DNA sequence: TGTGCCAGCACGGGGGGCAGGGACAATTCACCCCTCCACTTT. Its translation is CASTGGRDNSPLHF.

V usage is TRBV5-4 and J usage is TRBJ2-5, with TRBD1 matching over 7 bases. J lost 0 bases, V lost 1 base, and 3 bases had no gene match. Germline CDR1 is SGHNT and CDR2 is YYREEE (reference sequence). The CDR3 has 15 residues. The CDR3 nucleotides read TGTGCCAGCAGCTTGAAACAGGGGTACCAAGAGACCCAGTACTTC. It yields the protein CASSLKQGYQETQYF.

In its sample, this clone was seen a few times. The rearrangement uses TRBV19 and TRBJ2-7; unclear D gene. Germline V gene data show CDR1 as LNHDA and CDR2 as SQIVND (reference sequence). The ends were cut back, 5 bases at V and 5 bases at J, with 16 bases in the middle. CDR3 size: 14 residues. The CDR3 reads CASSPDIWVNEQYF. The CDR3 DNA is TGTGCCAGTAGTCCCGACATTTGGGTGAACGAGCAGTACTTC.

This chain connects TRBV7-9 to TRBJ1-1; perhaps TRBD1 as D (5 bases). From germline, CDR1 is SEHNR and CDR2 FQNEAQ (reference sequence). The V gene lost 1 base and the J gene lost 3 bases, with 12 bases spanning the gap. CDR3 size: 15 residues. The CDR3 nucleotides are TGTGCCAGCAGCTTAGACGGGGGACGGCACACTGAAGCTTTCTTT. Translating gives CASSLDGGRHTEAFF.

CDR3 region: CASSLGPPTNEKLFF. The CDR3 bases are TGCGCCAGCAGCTTGGGGCCACCAACTAATGAAAAACTGTTTTTT. The V and J genes are TRBV5-1 and TRBJ1-4; D is unclear. This CDR3 comprises 15 residues. V was cut by 0 bases and J by 0 bases, with 6 bases left in between. Germline CDR1 is SGHRS and CDR2 is YFSETQ.

This chain links TRBV30 with TRBJ2-3; possible D gene TRBD1, 6 bases. V was pared by 2 bases and J by 0 bases, with 15 bases between. CDR3 length: 16 amino acids. Germline V gives CDR1 GTSNPN, CDR2 SVGIG (reference sequence). The DNA of the CDR3 is TGTGCCTGGAGTCCCTATACAGGGCCTAGCACAGATACGCAGTATTTT. Translating it yields CAWSPYTGPSTDTQYF.

V gene TRBV7-2 combines with J gene TRBJ2-7; TRBD1 matches at 8 bases. Germline loops: CDR1 SGHTA, CDR2 FQGNSA. The CDR3 has 13 residues. Trimming took 5 bases from V and 5 from J; bases not matched to a gene: 5. The CDR3 spells CASSKQGVDEQYF. CDR3 coding DNA: TGTGCCAGCAGCAAACAGGGGGTGGACGAGCAGTACTTC.

The chain recombines TRBV5-8 with TRBJ2-3; 8 nucleotides agree with TRBD2. This CDR3 comprises 15 residues. Trimming cost V 4 bases and J 7 bases; bases outside gene matches: 11. CDR1 is SGHTS and CDR2 is YDEGEE in the germline V gene. The CDR3 DNA reads TGTGCCAGCAGCCTCCGGGGGGGGCGCTTCAATACGCAGTATTTT. It encodes CASSLRGGRFNTQYF.